A single sample is the source of the 27 T cell receptor beta chains below, sequenced in a study of beta chain features in type 1 diabetes. Every bit of the isolated RNA underwent reverse transcription, so sequencing read expressed TCRB transcripts. Repertoires were generated with immunoSEQ multiplex PCR, while TCRdb's copy carries only in-frame clones and drops some. Of some 900,000 clones in the sample, 15% to 20% were seen once. The sequencing input was naive CD4+ T cells from blood. The receptors here all came from a woman aged 18-29 years in good health.

J is TRBJ2-7 and V is TRBV5-6; a weak D match, TRBD2 (5 bases). With 0 bases removed from V and 4 bases from J, the gap between germline ends came to 8 bases. CDR3 length: 13 residues. CDR1 and CDR2 from the germline V gene are SGHDT and YYEEEE. The CDR3, as DNA: TGTGCCAGCAGCTTGGCCGGGAATTACGAGCAGTACTTC. It codes for CASSLAGNYEQYF.

The chain couples TRBV14 to TRBJ2-5, with a possible D match to TRBD1 (6 bases). The CDR3 is 13 amino acids. V was cut by 7 bases and J by 6 bases, with 15 bases left in between. From germline, CDR1 is SGHDN and CDR2 FVKESK. CDR3 in amino acids: CASTQGQGKTQYF. The CDR3 DNA follows: TGTGCCAGCACCCAGGGGCAGGGGAAGACCCAGTACTTC. Full variable domain (remainder filled in from reference TRBV14 and TRBJ2-5): EAGVTQFPSHSVIEKGQTVTLRCDPISGHDNLYWYRRVMGKEIKFLLHFVKESKQDESGMPNNRFLAERTGGTYSTLKVQPAELEDSGVYFCASTQGQGKTQYFGPGTRLLVL.

The J gene is TRBJ2-2, the V gene TRBV5-1; D possibly uses TRBD1 or TRBD2 (6 bases each). V gave up 6 bases and J gave up 4 bases, with 16 bases separating them. This CDR3 contains 15 residues. Germline V CDR1 and CDR2: SGHRS, YFSETQ. The CDR3, as DNA: TGCGCCAGCAACGACAGGACCGGGGGCACCGGGGAGCTGTTTTTT. It codes for CASNDRTGGTGELFF.

This chain connects TRBV9 to TRBJ2-4; 7 bases fit TRBD2. Germline V lookup: CDR1 SGDLS, CDR2 YYNGEE. The CDR3 contains 17 residues. J lost 4 bases, V lost 0 bases, and 10 bases had no gene match. The CDR3: CASSVGGLAAAKNIQYF. The DNA for the CDR3 is TGTGCCAGCAGCGTAGGCGGTCTAGCGGCCGCGAAAAACATTCAGTACTTC.

The rearrangement joins TRBV7-9 to TRBJ1-2, with D perhaps matching TRBD1 (5 bases). The germline V and J ends were trimmed by 3 bases and 5 bases, with 10 bases remaining between them. CDR1 and CDR2 from the germline V gene are SEHNR and FQNEAQ (reference sequence). The CDR3 sequence is 13 residues long. Here the CDR3 DNA reads TGTGCCAGCAGCTTTTCAGGGCAATATGGCTACACCTTC. Protein: CASSFSGQYGYTF.

The sample holds a few counts of this clone. The chain is built from TRBV7-9 and TRBJ2-7; TRBD1 matches 9 bases. The CDR3 loop spans 14 amino acids. Per the germline V gene, CDR1 is SEHNR and CDR2 is FQNEAQ (reference sequence). With 4 bases clipped from V and 6 bases from J, the junction kept 7 bases outside the gene matches. The CDR3 coding sequence is TGTGCCAGCAGCTCAGGGACAGGGAGTGGCGAGCAGTACTTC. This codes for CASSSGTGSGEQYF.

This clone was picked up a small number of times. The CDR3: CSVVLQMNTEAFF. The DNA for the CDR3 is TGCAGCGTTGTCTTACAGATGAACACTGAAGCTTTCTTT. J is TRBJ1-1 and V is TRBV29-1; no clear D. Trimming cost V 4 bases and J 0 bases, with 9 bases left between them. Germline V CDR1 and CDR2: SQVTM, ANQGSEA. The CDR3 spans 13 residues.

The genes are TRBV7-9 and TRBJ2-7; D assignment may be TRBD1 or TRBD2 (6 bases each). V was trimmed by 5 bases and J by 1 base, leaving 12 bases between them. CDR3 size: 14 residues. Per germline, CDR1 SEHNR and CDR2 FQNEAQ (reference sequence). In DNA, the CDR3 is TGTGCCAGCAGCATCTCGGGGGCGTCCTACGAGCAGTACTTC. Protein sequence: CASSISGASYEQYF.

V usage is TRBV27 and J usage is TRBJ2-7; 10 nucleotides line up with TRBD1. Germline CDR1 MNHEY, CDR2 SMNVEV (reference sequence). CDR3 length equals 15 residues. With V trimmed by 5 bases and J by 6 bases, 10 bases remained unmatched. The chain's CDR3 is CASSMSGTGAAEQYF. In nucleotides, the CDR3 is TGTGCCAGCAGTATGTCCGGGACAGGGGCTGCCGAGCAGTACTTC.

The table lists this clone with a few counts. This chain joins TRBV4-2 and TRBJ2-2; TRBD2 agrees at 12 bases. Trimming took 3 bases from V and 3 from J; bases not matched to a gene: 5. CDR3 length: 17 residues. Germline V gives CDR1 LGHNA, CDR2 YNFKEQ. The CDR3 is CASSHRTSGTDTGELFF. The CDR3 bases are TGTGCCAGCAGCCACCGGACTAGCGGGACGGACACCGGGGAGCTGTTTTTT.

The chain employs TRBV28 and TRBJ2-7, with D possibly being TRBD1 or TRBD2 (7 bases each). V lost 8 bases and J lost 0, with 14 bases in between. Germline CDR1 reads MDHEN; CDR2 reads SYDVKM. The CDR3 has 14 amino acids. CDR3 protein: CASWGGQNSYEQYF. The CDR3 nucleotides are TGTGCCAGCTGGGGGGGACAGAACTCCTACGAGCAGTACTTC.

This clone has only one observation. The chain employs TRBV7-2 and TRBJ1-5, with D uncertain. Per germline, CDR1 SGHTA and CDR2 FQGNSA. Trimming shortened V by 1 base and J by 1 base, and 5 bases separated the two germline ends. CDR3 size: 14 residues. The CDR3 DNA is TGTGCCAGCAGCTTAGATTGGAGCAATCAGCCCCAGCATTTT. Amino acid sequence: CASSLDWSNQPQHF.

This clone was detected a few times. The chain uses TRBV28 and TRBJ1-1; no firm D call. Germline V gene data show CDR1 as MDHEN and CDR2 as SYDVKM. V was clipped by 8 bases and J by 4 bases, with 20 bases between them. This CDR3 region has 15 residues. DNA for the CDR3: TGTGCCAGCGTGCTCTCGGGGTGGGCGGGCACTGAAGCTTTCTTT. Translated, it gives CASVLSGWAGTEAFF.

This clone was counted a few times. This chain joins TRBV27 and TRBJ1-1, with unresolved D. V lost 6 bases to trimming and J lost 5 bases, with 10 bases between them. From germline, CDR1 is MNHEY and CDR2 SMNVEV (reference sequence). CDR3 length: 12 residues. The DNA of the CDR3 is TGTGCCAGCAGCCGAGTTGGGACTGAAGCTTTCTTT. Translated: CASSRVGTEAFF.

This clone occurred a few times. The V call is TRBV28, the J call TRBJ2-7; TRBD1 or TRBD2 may be the D gene (5 bases each). Germline V gene lookup returns CDR1 MDHEN and CDR2 SYDVKM. CDR3 length: 12 amino acids. Between the trimmed V and J ends, which lost 6 bases and 5 bases, there was a span of 11 bases. The CDR3 nucleotides are TGTGCCAGCAGCGGGGACGTCCACGAGCAGTACTTC. Translated, it gives CASSGDVHEQYF.

In this sample, this clone turned up a few times. V is TRBV7-2 and J is TRBJ1-1, with D unresolved. CDR3 length: 14 residues. Trimming pared 1 base from V and 4 bases from J, leaving 10 bases between. The germline CDR1 and CDR2 sequences are SGHTA and FQGNSA. CDR3 sequence: CASSLVWGGTEAFF. The CDR3 nucleotides read TGTGCCAGCAGCTTAGTTTGGGGAGGCACTGAAGCTTTCTTT.

The V gene is TRBV5-1, the J gene TRBJ2-5; TRBD2 aligns across 14 bases. The length of the CDR3 is 17 residues. V lost 1 base, J lost 5 bases, and 7 bases stayed unmatched. The germline CDR1 and CDR2 sequences are SGHRS and YFSETQ. CDR3 amino acids: CASSLPPGLAGAETQYF. CDR3 nucleotides: TGCGCCAGCAGCTTGCCCCCGGGACTAGCGGGAGCTGAGACCCAGTACTTC.

The V gene is TRBV4-1, the J gene TRBJ1-5, with TRBD1 as a possible D gene (6 bases). Per germline, CDR1 MGHRA and CDR2 YSYEKL. This CDR3 has 14 residues. Trimming took 2 bases from V and 3 from J, leaving 8 bases between them. The CDR3 loop reads CASSQRTVNQPQHF. The DNA for the CDR3 is TGCGCCAGCAGCCAAAGGACAGTCAATCAGCCCCAGCATTTT.

This rearrangement joins TRBV4-2 to TRBJ2-3, with 13 bases that match TRBD2. Germline CDR1 is LGHNA and CDR2 is YNFKEQ. The CDR3 length is 19 residues. V lost 3 bases, J lost 3 bases, and 12 bases stayed unmatched. CDR3 DNA sequence: TGTGCCAGCAGCCAGAGGACTAGCGGGGGTCGGTGGGTAACAGATACGCAGTATTTT. It specifies CASSQRTSGGRWVTDTQYF.

The count of this clone is one. The J gene is TRBJ2-1, the V gene TRBV5-6, with a tentative D call TRBD1 (5 bases). The V gene's germline CDR1 is SGHDT and CDR2 YYEEEE. The CDR3 is 14 residues long. Trimming took 2 bases from V and 2 from J, leaving 8 bases between them. For the CDR3, the DNA is TGTGCCAGCAGCTTTGGACAAACCTACAATGAGCAGTTCTTC. As protein: CASSFGQTYNEQFF.

J is TRBJ2-5 and V is TRBV5-4; tentative D call: TRBD1 (6 bases). V lost 3 bases, J lost 1 base, and 16 bases lay in between. CDR1 is SGHNT, CDR2 YYREEE, per germline (reference sequence). The CDR3 consists of 16 residues. The chain's CDR3 is CASSSGQLRPQETQYF. CDR3 DNA sequence: TGTGCCAGCAGCTCAGGACAGCTTAGGCCCCAAGAGACCCAGTACTTC.

This clone occurred a few times. The chain links TRBV19 to TRBJ2-3; TRBD2 agrees at 11 bases. The CDR3 covers 14 residues. Per the germline V gene, CDR1 is LNHDA and CDR2 is SQIVND (reference sequence). V lost 3 bases to trimming and J lost 5 bases; unmatched junction nucleotides: 1. The CDR3 protein is CASSITSGRDTQYF. The DNA of the CDR3 is TGTGCCAGTAGTATCACTAGCGGGAGAGATACGCAGTATTTT.

V is TRBV7-2 and J is TRBJ2-1; 9 bases are shared with TRBD2. CDR1 and CDR2 (germline): SGHTA, FQGNSA. J gave up 0 bases and V 0 bases, and 12 bases lay outside the gene matches. This CDR3 region has 20 residues. The CDR3 region has the DNA TGTGCCAGCAGCTTAGCGGGACTAGCTACCCTTAAGAGCTCCTACAATGAGCAGTTCTTC. This translates into CASSLAGLATLKSSYNEQFF.

The chain combines TRBV7-2 with TRBJ2-7, with D uncertain. CDR1 is SGHTA and CDR2 is FQGNSA in the germline V gene. The CDR3 is 14 amino acids. V lost 2 bases, J lost 2 bases, and 10 bases lay in between. CDR3 nucleotide sequence: TGTGCCAGCAGCTTAAAGGGCCAGGCCTACGAGCAGTACTTC. Amino acid sequence: CASSLKGQAYEQYF. Complete variable domain (other parts from reference TRBV7-2 and TRBJ2-7): GAGVSQSPSNKVTEKGKDVELRCDPISGHTALYWYRQSLGQGLEFLIYFQGNSAPDKSGLPSDRFSAERTGGSVSTLTIQRTQQEDSAVYLCASSLKGQAYEQYFGPGTRLTVT.

This clone has more than one count but fewer than ten. The J gene is TRBJ2-7, the V gene TRBV6-5; TRBD1 is a possible D gene (5 bases). This CDR3 has 16 residues. Germline lookup yields CDR1 MNHEY and CDR2 SVGAGI. V lost 0 bases and J 0 bases, leaving 12 bases between the germline ends. CDR3 region: CASSYSQGFPSYEQYF. The CDR3, as DNA: TGTGCCAGCAGTTACTCTCAGGGATTCCCCTCCTACGAGCAGTACTTC.

The rearrangement links TRBV7-3 to TRBJ2-7, with D unclear. The length of the CDR3 is 13 residues. Germline loops: CDR1 SGHTA, CDR2 FQGTGA. Deletions cut 0 bases from V and 6 bases from J, with 9 bases between. DNA for the CDR3: TGTGCCAGCAGCTTAACAGAGTTGGCCGAGCAGTACTTC. Translated, it gives CASSLTELAEQYF. The full variable domain, in which reference TRBV7-3 and TRBJ2-7 provide the parts outside the CDR3, is GAGVSQTPSNKVTEKGKYVELRCDPISGHTALYWYRQSLGQGPEFLIYFQGTGAADDSGLPNDRFFAVRPEGSVSTLKIQRTERGDSAVYLCASSLTELAEQYFGPGTRLTVT.

The chain recombines TRBV6-6 with TRBJ2-5, with D possibly TRBD1 on 6 matching bases. This CDR3 contains 16 residues. In germline, CDR1 is MNHNY, CDR2 SVGAGI (reference sequence). Trimming stripped 5 bases from V and 2 bases from J, with 18 bases between. The CDR3 DNA reads TGTGCCAGCAGTAGGTCGCCCGGACAGCTACAAGAGACCCAGTACTTC. It yields the protein CASSRSPGQLQETQYF.